This T cell receptor (beta chain) comes out of a study of blood T cell repertoires in COVID-19. Measured with immunoSEQ multiplex PCR; TCRdb has only the in-frame clones, and not every one. Of around 300,000 clones in the sample, approximately 88% were seen once. Germline loops: CDR1 SGDLS, CDR2 YYNGEE. Losses at the gene ends were 2 bases for V and 4 bases for J; bases not matched to a gene: 8. The CDR3 contains 15 residues. Participant ages covered about 18 to 95 years across 24 US areas. Each participant's cohort was designated according to participant-reported clinical history. This clonotype originated in a man in his thirties or forties who had recovered from COVID-19. Sample: PBMCs or T cells enriched from blood (not recorded which). V is TRBV9 and J is TRBJ2-7; 8 bases are a match to TRBD1. CDR3 nucleotide sequence: TGTGCCAGCAGCGTCGAAGCCGGGACAGGTTACGAGCAGTACTTC. Translated: CASSVEAGTGYEQYF.